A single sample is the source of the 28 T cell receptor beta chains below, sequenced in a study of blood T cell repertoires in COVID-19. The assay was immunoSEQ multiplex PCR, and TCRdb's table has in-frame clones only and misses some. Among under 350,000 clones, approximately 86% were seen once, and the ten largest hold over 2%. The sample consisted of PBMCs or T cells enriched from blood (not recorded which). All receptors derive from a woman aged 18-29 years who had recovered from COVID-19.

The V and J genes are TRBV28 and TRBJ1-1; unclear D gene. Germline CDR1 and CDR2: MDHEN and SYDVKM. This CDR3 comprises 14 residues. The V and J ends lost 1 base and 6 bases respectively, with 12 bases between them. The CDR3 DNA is TGTGCCAGCAGTTTATCCCAGGATCATGCTGAAGCTTTCTTT. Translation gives CASSLSQDHAEAFF.

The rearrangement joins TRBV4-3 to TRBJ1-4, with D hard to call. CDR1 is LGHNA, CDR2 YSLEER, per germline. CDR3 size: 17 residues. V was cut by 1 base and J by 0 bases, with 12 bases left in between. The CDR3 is CASSQALFGATNEKLFF. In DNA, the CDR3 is TGCGCCAGCAGCCAAGCTTTATTCGGGGCAACTAATGAAAAACTGTTTTTT.

The CDR3, as DNA: TGTGCCAGCAGCTTAGGCGGCCCACCCCACACTGAAGCTTTCTTT. The encoded protein is CASSLGGPPHTEAFF. The V call is TRBV7-9, the J call TRBJ1-1; D not certain. Germline CDR1 SEHNR, CDR2 FQNEAQ (reference sequence). The V gene lost 1 base and the J gene lost 3 bases, with 12 bases spanning the gap. This CDR3 is built from 15 residues.

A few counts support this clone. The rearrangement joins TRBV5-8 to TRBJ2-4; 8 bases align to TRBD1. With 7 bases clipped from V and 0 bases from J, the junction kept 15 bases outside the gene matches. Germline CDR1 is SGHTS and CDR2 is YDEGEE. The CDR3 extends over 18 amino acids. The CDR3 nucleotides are TGTGCCAGCGGACCTAGGACAGGGTCCTCACTAGCCAAAAACATTCAGTACTTC. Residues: CASGPRTGSSLAKNIQYF.

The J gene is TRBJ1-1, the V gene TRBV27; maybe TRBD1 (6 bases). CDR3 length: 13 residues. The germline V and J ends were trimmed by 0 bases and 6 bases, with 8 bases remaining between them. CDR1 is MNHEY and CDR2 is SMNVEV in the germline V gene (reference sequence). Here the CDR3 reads CASSLSGTSEAFF. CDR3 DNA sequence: TGTGCCAGCAGTTTATCGGGGACATCTGAAGCTTTCTTT.

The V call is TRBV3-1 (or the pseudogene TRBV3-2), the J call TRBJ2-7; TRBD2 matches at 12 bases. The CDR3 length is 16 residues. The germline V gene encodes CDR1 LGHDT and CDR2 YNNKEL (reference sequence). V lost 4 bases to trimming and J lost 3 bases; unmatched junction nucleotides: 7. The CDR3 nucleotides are TGTGCCAGCAGCCCGACTAGACTAGCGGGGGTCTACGAGCAGTACTTC. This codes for CASSPTRLAGVYEQYF.

CDR3 sequence reads: CASSDPGSGANVLTF. The DNA of the CDR3 is TGCGCCAGCAGTGATCCAGGCTCTGGGGCCAACGTCCTGACTTTC. The chain uses TRBV10-1 and TRBJ2-6; D not resolved. This CDR3 region has 15 residues. Germline CDR1 WNHNN, CDR2 SYGVQD (reference sequence). Between the trimmed V and J ends, which lost 3 bases and 0 bases, there was a span of 6 bases.

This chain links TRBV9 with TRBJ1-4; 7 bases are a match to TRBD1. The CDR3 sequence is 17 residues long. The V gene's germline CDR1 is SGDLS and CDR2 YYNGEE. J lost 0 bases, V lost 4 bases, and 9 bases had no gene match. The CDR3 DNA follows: TGTGCCAGCAGCTCCGGGACAGCCTTTGCAACTAATGAAAAACTGTTTTTT. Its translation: CASSSGTAFATNEKLFF.

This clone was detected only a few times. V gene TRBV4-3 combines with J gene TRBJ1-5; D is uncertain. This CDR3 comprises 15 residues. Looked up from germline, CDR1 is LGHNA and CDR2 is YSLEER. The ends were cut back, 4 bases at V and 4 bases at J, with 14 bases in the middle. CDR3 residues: CASSPTIGLNQPQHF. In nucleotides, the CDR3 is TGCGCCAGCAGCCCGACGATTGGGCTGAATCAGCCCCAGCATTTT.

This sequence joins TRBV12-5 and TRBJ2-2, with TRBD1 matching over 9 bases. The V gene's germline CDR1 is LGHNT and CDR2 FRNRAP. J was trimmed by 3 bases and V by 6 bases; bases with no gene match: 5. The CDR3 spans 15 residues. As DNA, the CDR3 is TGTGCTAGTGGAGTGGGACAGGGCCACACCGGGGAGCTGTTTTTT. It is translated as CASGVGQGHTGELFF.

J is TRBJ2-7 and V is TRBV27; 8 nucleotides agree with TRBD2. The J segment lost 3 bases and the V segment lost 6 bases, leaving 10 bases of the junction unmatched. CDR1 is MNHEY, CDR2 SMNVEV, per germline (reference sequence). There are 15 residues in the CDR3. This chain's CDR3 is CASRRPGLDVYEQYF. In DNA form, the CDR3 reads TGTGCCAGCAGACGTCCGGGACTAGACGTCTACGAGCAGTACTTC.

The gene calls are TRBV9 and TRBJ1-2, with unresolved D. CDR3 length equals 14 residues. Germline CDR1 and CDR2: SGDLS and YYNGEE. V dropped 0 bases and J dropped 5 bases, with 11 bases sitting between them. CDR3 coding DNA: TGTGCCAGCAGCGTAGATTGGCAATTGTATGGCTACACCTTC. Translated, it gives CASSVDWQLYGYTF. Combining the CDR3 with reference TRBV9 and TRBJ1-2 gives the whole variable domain DSGVTQTPKHLITATGQRVTLRCSPRSGDLSVYWYQQSLDQGLQFLIQYYNGEERAKGNILERFSAQQFPDLHSELNLSSLELGDSALYFCASSVDWQLYGYTFGSGTRLTVV.

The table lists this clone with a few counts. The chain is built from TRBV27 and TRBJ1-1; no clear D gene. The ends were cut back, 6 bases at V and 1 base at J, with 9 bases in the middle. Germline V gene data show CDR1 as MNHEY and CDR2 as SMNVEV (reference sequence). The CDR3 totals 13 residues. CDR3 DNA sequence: TGTGCCAGCAGAGCCGCGAGGAACACTGAAGCTTTCTTT. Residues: CASRAARNTEAFF.

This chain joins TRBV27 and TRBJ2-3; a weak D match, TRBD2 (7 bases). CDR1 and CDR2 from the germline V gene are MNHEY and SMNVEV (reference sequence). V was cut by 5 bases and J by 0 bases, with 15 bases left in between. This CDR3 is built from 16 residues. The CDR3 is CASSPGEGPSTDTQYF. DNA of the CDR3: TGTGCCAGCAGTCCAGGGGAGGGCCCTAGCACAGATACGCAGTATTTT.

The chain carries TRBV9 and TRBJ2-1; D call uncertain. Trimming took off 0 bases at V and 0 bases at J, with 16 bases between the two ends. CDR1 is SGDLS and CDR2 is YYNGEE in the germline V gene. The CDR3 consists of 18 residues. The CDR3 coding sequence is TGTGCCAGCAGCGTAGGTTACGGTGGAGATAGCTCCTACAATGAGCAGTTCTTC. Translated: CASSVGYGGDSSYNEQFF. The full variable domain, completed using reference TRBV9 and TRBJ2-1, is DSGVTQTPKHLITATGQRVTLRCSPRSGDLSVYWYQQSLDQGLQFLIQYYNGEERAKGNILERFSAQQFPDLHSELNLSSLELGDSALYFCASSVGYGGDSSYNEQFFGPGTRLTVL.

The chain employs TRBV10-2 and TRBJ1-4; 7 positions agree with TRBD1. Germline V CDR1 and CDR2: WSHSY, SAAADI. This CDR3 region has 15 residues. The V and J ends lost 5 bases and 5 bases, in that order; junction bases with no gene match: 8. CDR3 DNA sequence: TGCGCCAGCAGTAGAACAGGGACAGAGAATGAAAAACTGTTTTTT. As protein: CASSRTGTENEKLFF.

The CDR3 is CASSVRSGYEQYF. The CDR3 DNA is TGTGCCAGCAGCGTTAGATCGGGCTACGAGCAGTACTTC. V is TRBV9 and J is TRBJ2-7, with unresolved D. The CDR3 has 13 residues. The germline V gene has CDR1 SGDLS and CDR2 YYNGEE. Trimming cost V 2 bases and J 3 bases, with 9 bases left between them. The entire variable domain, with the rest obtained from reference TRBV9 and TRBJ2-7, is as follows: DSGVTQTPKHLITATGQRVTLRCSPRSGDLSVYWYQQSLDQGLQFLIQYYNGEERAKGNILERFSAQQFPDLHSELNLSSLELGDSALYFCASSVRSGYEQYFGPGTRLTVT.

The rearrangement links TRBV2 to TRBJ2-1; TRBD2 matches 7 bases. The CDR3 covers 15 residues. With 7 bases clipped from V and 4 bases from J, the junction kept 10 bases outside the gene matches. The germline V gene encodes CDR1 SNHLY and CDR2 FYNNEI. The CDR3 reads CASIRAGLKYNEQFF. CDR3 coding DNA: TGTGCCAGCATCCGGGCGGGACTAAAATACAATGAGCAGTTCTTC.

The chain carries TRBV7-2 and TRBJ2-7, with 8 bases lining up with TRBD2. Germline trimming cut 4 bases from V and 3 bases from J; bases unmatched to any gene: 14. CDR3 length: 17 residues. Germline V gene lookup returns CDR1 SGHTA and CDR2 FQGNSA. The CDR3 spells CASSSSFRGSGNYEQYF. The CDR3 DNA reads TGTGCCAGCAGCTCATCGTTTCGGGGTAGCGGGAACTACGAGCAGTACTTC.

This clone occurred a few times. CDR3 amino acids: CATSRDTGGAYNEQFF. CDR3 DNA sequence: TGTGCCACCAGCAGAGACACGGGGGGAGCTTACAATGAGCAGTTCTTC. This sequence joins TRBV15 and TRBJ2-1; 7 nucleotides align to TRBD2. The V segment lost 0 bases and the J segment 4 bases; nucleotides outside the gene matches: 6. Germline V CDR1 and CDR2: LNHNV, YYDKDF (reference sequence). This CDR3 contains 16 residues.

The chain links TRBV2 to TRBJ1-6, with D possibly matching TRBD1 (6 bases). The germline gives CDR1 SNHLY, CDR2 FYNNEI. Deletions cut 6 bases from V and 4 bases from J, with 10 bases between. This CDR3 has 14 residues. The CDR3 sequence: CASRLDSYNSPLHF. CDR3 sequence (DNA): TGTGCCAGCAGACTGGACAGTTATAATTCACCCCTCCACTTT.

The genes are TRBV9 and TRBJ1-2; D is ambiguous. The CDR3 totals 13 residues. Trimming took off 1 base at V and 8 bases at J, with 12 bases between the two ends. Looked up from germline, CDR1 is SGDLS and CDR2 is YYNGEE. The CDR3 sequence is CASSVQNSRGYTF. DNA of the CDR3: TGTGCCAGCAGCGTACAGAACAGCCGAGGCTACACCTTC.

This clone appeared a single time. CDR3 in amino acids: CATSRAAGGGSEAFF. CDR3 nucleotides: TGTGCCACCAGCAGAGCGGCAGGGGGAGGTTCTGAAGCTTTCTTT. The chain recombines TRBV15 with TRBJ1-1, with 7 bases identical to TRBD1. This CDR3 is built from 15 residues. CDR1 LNHNV and CDR2 YYDKDF come from the germline V gene (reference sequence). The J segment lost 6 bases and the V segment lost 1 base, leaving 8 bases of the junction unmatched.

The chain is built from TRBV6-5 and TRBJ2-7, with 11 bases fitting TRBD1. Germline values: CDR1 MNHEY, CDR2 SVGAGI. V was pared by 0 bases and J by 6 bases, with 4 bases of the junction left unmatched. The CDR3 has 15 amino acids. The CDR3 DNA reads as TGTGCCAGCAGTTACTCCGGGACAGGGGGGGCCGAGCAGTACTTC. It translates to CASSYSGTGGAEQYF.

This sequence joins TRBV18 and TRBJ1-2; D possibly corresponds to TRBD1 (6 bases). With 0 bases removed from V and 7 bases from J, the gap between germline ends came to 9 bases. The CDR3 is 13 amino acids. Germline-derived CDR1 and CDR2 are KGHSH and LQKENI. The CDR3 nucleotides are TGTGCCAGCTCACCACCCAGGGGTAGTGGCTACACCTTC. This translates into CASSPPRGSGYTF.

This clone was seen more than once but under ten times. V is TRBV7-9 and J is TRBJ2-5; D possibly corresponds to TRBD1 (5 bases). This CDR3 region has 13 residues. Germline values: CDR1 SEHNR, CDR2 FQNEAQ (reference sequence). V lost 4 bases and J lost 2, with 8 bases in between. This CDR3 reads CASSSTEQETQYF. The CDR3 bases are TGTGCCAGCAGCTCGACAGAGCAAGAGACCCAGTACTTC.

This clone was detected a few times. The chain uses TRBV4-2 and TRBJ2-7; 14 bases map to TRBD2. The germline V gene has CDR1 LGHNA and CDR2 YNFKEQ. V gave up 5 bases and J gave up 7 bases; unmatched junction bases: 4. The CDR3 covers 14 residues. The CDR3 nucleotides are TGTGCCAGCAGCGTTGGACTAGCGGGAGGTGAGCAGTACTTC. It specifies CASSVGLAGGEQYF.

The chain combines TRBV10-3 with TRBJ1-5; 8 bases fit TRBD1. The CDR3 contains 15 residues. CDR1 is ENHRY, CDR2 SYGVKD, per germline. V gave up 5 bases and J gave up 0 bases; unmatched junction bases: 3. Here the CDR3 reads CAISTTGVSNQPQHF. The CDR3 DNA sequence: TGTGCCATCAGTACGACAGGGGTTAGCAATCAGCCCCAGCATTTT.